This T cell receptor (beta chain) was retrieved from a study of CD8 T cells in Susac syndrome. It was with random hexamers that roughly 0.45 to 1 ug RNA was reverse transcribed. An immunoSEQ multiplex PCR generated amplified TCR beta CDR3 products spanning 54 Vbeta and 13 Jbeta. TCRdb re-analysed the immunoSEQ multiplex PCR reads in MiXCR, keeping a single row per CDR3 protein. The sample has 150,000 or so distinct CDR3 sequences, 92% seen once. From blood CD8+ and CD4+ T cells, the TCR beta chain was sequenced. TEMRA cells were FACS-enriched, with CD8+ and CD4+ T cells isolated negatively. V gave up 3 bases and J gave up 6 bases; unmatched junction bases: 6. This CDR3 spans 14 amino acids. Germline V gene sequence: CDR1 SGHAT, CDR2 FQNNGV.

The sequence came from a human donor in good health. The specimen sequenced was CD4+ T cells from PBMCs. This chain connects TRBV11-2 to TRBJ1-2; 8 bases match TRBD1. The CDR3: CASSFDRGKDGYTF. Written as DNA, the CDR3 is TGTGCCAGCAGCTTCGACAGGGGAAAGGATGGCTACACCTTC.